Sequencing of this T cell receptor beta chain was carried out in a study of blood T cell repertoires in COVID-19. About the study: Whether acute or convalescent, the COVID-19 samples came from the United States, Italy and Spain. PBMCs, B-cell-depleted T cells, or T cells provided the cDNA or gDNA that made up the material.

Per the authors' pipeline: Cell counts per sample came from amplifying reference gene primers. Libraries were prepared by immunoSEQ multiplex PCR; TCRdb keeps only in-frame clonotypes and omits some of them. V, J and clone size are those of that table, while D and trimming were read from the DNA. The repertoire consists of fewer than 100,000 clones, with 90% occurring once and the leading ten covering 0.7% to 0.9%. The sample consisted of peripheral blood. The clonotype was recovered from an elderly woman with acute or convalescent COVID-19.

The CDR3 nucleotides are TGTGCCAGCAGCCCGCCCAGAAGCGGGGGGGCTGGCGGGGAGCTGTTTTTT. It encodes CASSPPRSGGAGGELFF. The chain couples TRBV7-2 to TRBJ2-2, with 10 positions matching TRBD2. V shed 5 bases, J shed 7 bases, and the junction held 13 bases outside the gene matches. This CDR3 region has 17 residues. Per the germline V gene, CDR1 is SGHTA and CDR2 is FQGNSA.